This T cell receptor (beta chain) was identified during a study of blood T cell repertoires in COVID-19 (dated by TCRdb to the early 2020s). Regarding the research as a whole: Collaborator samples came from the United States, Italy and Spain and covered acute and convalescent phases of COVID-19. Deeply sampled blood TCRbeta repertoires from subjects exposed to, actively infected with, or recovered from COVID-19 were included in the dataset. The material from the prospective study consisted of cDNA or gDNA derived from T cells, B-cell-depleted T cells, or PBMCs. The repertoires were released in a freely available public database meant as a resource for research on the immune response to SARS-CoV-2. Nearly every sample came with metadata listing a de-identified subject ID, COVID-19 status, age in years and sex. HLA class I and class II types, where available, came from metadata supplied by the sample provider rather than from assay-based typing. Samples were obtained from the ongoing ImmuneRACE study (first 160 participants) and from 1,254 subjects provided by 6 global collaborators.

Broader findings and caveats from the paper: How much clinical and demographic metadata was included differed by source and by participant, and the metadata was provided uncurated.

At one collaborating source in Seattle, patients were enrolled during active infection and were followed longitudinally through the course of disease. Whole blood was collected in K2EDTA tubes by collaborating institutions according to the institutions' own protocols. For TCRbeta analysis, collaborators shipped samples in one of three forms: frozen whole blood, isolated PBMCs, or DNA extracted from either of those sample types. CDR1 and CDR2 (MNHNY, SVGAGI) derive from the germline V gene (reference sequence). Relative to germline, V is missing 4 bases and J is missing 11 bases, with 13 bases of the junction outside any gene match. CDR3 length: 16 amino acids, cysteine to phenylalanine. Only CDR3 DNA is held: 48 bases, read in frame from base 1. TCRbeta CDR3 regions were amplified from genomic DNA by means of the immunoSEQ Assay, a bias-controlled multiplex PCR. As for the authors' bioinformatics: Nucleated cell counts per sample were estimated from amplification of reference gene primers within the assay. To quantify the absolute abundance of each unique TCRbeta CDR3 rearrangement, sequence reads were collapsed and filtered. Productive Simpson clonality was computed per sample as the square root of Simpson's diversity index over productive rearrangements. Sourced from immuneACCESS, this table was stored by TCRdb with only in-frame sequences that have V and J called. A share of the clones is absent; for the studies checked, an unresolved V gene accounts for under half, and the remainder has no known explanation. The V and J calls and clone size come from that table; D and trimming were worked out from the DNA. Recorded for this sample are around 300,000 clones; almost 90% of them occurred a single time. The ten most abundant clones make up 0.95% to 1.3% of the sample.

With regard to this clone: Its antigen is still unknown. No qualities accompany the bases; no much larger clone lies one base away.

Material for sequencing was peripheral blood. The TCR was taken from a woman between 40 and 50 years old with COVID-19, enrolled during active disease. Recombination linked TRBV6-6 to TRBJ1-4; the central 10 bases match TRBD1. CDR3 reads: CASSSRSTGGGGKLFF. The DNA reads as follows: TGTGCCAGCAGTTCCCGATCGACAGGGGGCGGCGGGAAACTGTTTTTT.